The next 4 T cell receptor beta chains were all read from a single sample in a study of blood T cell repertoires in COVID-19. Libraries were prepared by immunoSEQ multiplex PCR; TCRdb keeps only in-frame clonotypes and omits some of them. The sample consists of 200,000 to 250,000 clones, approximately 83% of them appearing once. Sequenced: peripheral blood. All receptors come from a woman aged 60 to 75 with acute or convalescent COVID-19.

The gene calls are TRBV29-1 and TRBJ2-1, with D perhaps TRBD1 (5 bases). This CDR3 is 13 amino acids long. CDR1 is SQVTM, CDR2 ANQGSEA, per germline. Trimming removed 4 bases at V and 5 bases at J, with 12 bases between. The CDR3: CSVGADSHNEQFF. The CDR3 bases are TGCAGCGTTGGAGCCGACAGTCACAATGAGCAGTTCTTC.

The chain couples TRBV29-1 to TRBJ2-2, with 7 bases that match TRBD2. The CDR3 covers 15 residues. V shed 5 bases, J shed 5 bases, and the junction held 11 bases outside the gene matches. The germline gives CDR1 SQVTM, CDR2 ANQGSEA. CDR3 in DNA: TGCAGCGTTTTAACTAGCGTGGGTAGAACCGGGGAGCTGTTTTTT. Translating it yields CSVLTSVGRTGELFF.

The rearrangement joins TRBV6-5 to TRBJ1-5; 8 bases are shared with TRBD1. The V gene end was trimmed by 6 bases and the J gene end by 7 bases; junction bases not matched to a gene: 5. This CDR3 has 13 residues. Germline CDR1 and CDR2: MNHEY and SVGAGI. The CDR3 sequence: CASRDRGGQPQHF. In nucleotides, the CDR3 is TGTGCCAGCAGAGACAGGGGTGGGCAGCCCCAGCATTTT.

Concerning this clone itself: The junction differs from germline at one of its ends, possibly a read error. CDR3 DNA sequence: TGTGCTAGCAGCTACTGTAGCCACAATCAGCCCCAGCATTTT. The encoded protein is CASSYCSHNQPQHF. The chain links TRBV7-7 to TRBJ1-5; unclear D gene. This CDR3 is 14 amino acids long. The germline gives CDR1 SSHAT, CDR2 FNYEAQ (reference sequence).